A selection of T cell receptor beta chains follows, all from one sample in a study of beta chain features in type 1 diabetes. Assay used: immunoSEQ multiplex PCR; TCRdb lists only in-frame clones, some missing. The sample lists 350,000 or so clones, roughly 21% occurring once. Material for sequencing was naive CD4+ T cells from blood. The receptors shown here come from a woman aged 18-35 years in good health. The CDR3 runs from the conserved cysteine through the conserved F or W. The D gene is left open where the match is weak. Expanded clones are given a class, and other clones once, few, many or no size at all.

>TRBJ2-1|-|TRBV7-2|15|-
TGTGCCAGCAGCCTCTCCGGCGGCTCATACAATGAGCAGTTCTTC
CASSLSGGSYNEQFF
>TRBJ2-3|-|TRBV5-4|14|TRBD2
TGTGCCAGCAGCTTCATAGCGGGAGCAGATACGCAGTATTTT
CASSFIAGADTQYF
>TRBJ1-1|-|TRBV7-9|13|-
TGTGCCAGCAGCTTACTTAGCGACACTGAAGCTTTCTTT
CASSLLSDTEAFF
>TRBJ2-7|few|TRBV4-2|14|-
TGTGCCAGCAGCCAAGAGTCTGGCGGGTACGAGCAGTACTTC
CASSQESGGYEQYF
>TRBJ2-1|few|TRBV7-9|15|TRBD2
TGTGCCAGCAGCTTAGTCGGCGGGAGTTTCAATGAGCAGTTCTTC
CASSLVGGSFNEQFF
>TRBJ1-5|few|TRBV21-1|15|-
TGTGCCAGCAGCAAAGTCAGGGACACTCATCAGCCCCAGCATTTT
CASSKVRDTHQPQHF
>TRBJ2-1|few|TRBV5-1|15|TRBD2
TGCGCCAGCAGCTTATCACTAGCGGGAACCTATGAGCAGTTCTTC
CASSLSLAGTYEQFF
>TRBJ2-5|few|TRBV7-9|13|-
TGTGCCAGCAGCAAGGGGAACGGGGAGACCCAGTACTTC
CASSKGNGETQYF
>TRBJ2-7|-|TRBV19|14|TRBD1
TGTGCCAGTAGTGGCCGACAGGGAGTATACGAGCAGTACTTC
CASSGRQGVYEQYF
>TRBJ2-5|-|TRBV2|12|-
TGTGCCAGCAGTGCGGGGGTAGAGACCCAGTACTTC
CASSAGVETQYF
>TRBJ1-2|few|TRBV11-1|16|TRBD1
TGTGCCAGCAGCTCCTATACAGGACAGGCGGTCTATGGCTACACCTTC
CASSSYTGQAVYGYTF
>TRBJ1-1|few|TRBV6-5|16|-
TGTGCCAGCAGTTACGGGGGGGCAGCGGTAAACACTGAAGCTTTCTTT
CASSYGGAAVNTEAFF
>TRBJ2-2|-|TRBV2|14|TRBD1
TGTGCCAGTAGGGGGGACAGGACTCCCGGGGAGCTGTTTTTT
CASRGDRTPGELFF
>TRBJ1-3|-|TRBV11-2|16|TRBD1
TGTGCCAGCAGCCGACAGGGCCCTAGAGATGGAAACACCATATATTTT
CASSRQGPRDGNTIYF
>TRBJ2-5|-|TRBV5-1|16|TRBD2
TGCGCCAGCAGCTTGGGCTTGCTAGCGGAGCAAGAGGCCCAGTACTTC
CASSLGLLAEQEAQYF
>TRBJ2-4|few|TRBV2|15|-
TGTGCCAGCAGTCGAACCGGGGTGGCCAAAAACATTCAGTACTTC
CASSRTGVAKNIQYF
>TRBJ1-2|few|TRBV23-1|15|-
TGCGCCAGCAGTCAATCGATTGCAGGGTTGTCTGGCTACACCTTC
CASSQSIAGLSGYTF
>TRBJ1-1|few|TRBV11-3|14|TRBD1
TGTGCCAGCAGCTCGAGCCCACAGGGGGCGGGAGCTTTCTTT
CASSSSPQGAGAFF
>TRBJ2-6|-|TRBV19|14|-
TGTGCCAGTAAAAACAGCGGTGGGGCCAACGTCCTGACTTTC
CASKNSGGANVLTF
>TRBJ1-2|few|TRBV28|14|-
TGTGCCAGCAGTTCCTACAGAGTTAACTATGGCTACACCTTC
CASSSYRVNYGYTF
>TRBJ1-2|-|TRBV4-3|15|-
TGCGCCAGCAGCCAAGATCGGCGACAGGACTATGGCTACACCTTC
CASSQDRRQDYGYTF
>TRBJ2-1|-|TRBV5-4|16|-
TGTGCCAGCAGTTACTGGACAGAGAGCTCCTACAATGAGCAGTTCTTC
CASSYWTESSYNEQFF
>TRBJ2-1|-|TRBV4-2|15|TRBD2
TGTGCCAGCACCTTACACTCCGGGGGGGATAATGAGCAGTTCTTC
CASTLHSGGDNEQFF
>TRBJ2-3|-|TRBV13|16|-
TGTGCCAGCAGCTTAGGCTGGACAACTAGCACAGATACGCAGTATTTT
CASSLGWTTSTDTQYF
>TRBJ2-3|-|TRBV7-8|16|TRBD2
TGTGCCAGCAGCCCCACCAGCGGGGGGCTCACAGATACGCAGTATTTT
CASSPTSGGLTDTQYF
>TRBJ2-7|few|TRBV6-5|14|-
TGTGCCAGCCAGGATCGGATCACGTCCTACGAGCAGTACTTC
CASQDRITSYEQYF
>TRBJ2-7|-|TRBV5-4|14|-
TGTGCCAGCAGCCCGCCCGGGATCAGGGGCGAGCAGTACTTC
CASSPPGIRGEQYF
>TRBJ2-3|few|TRBV19|13|-
TGTGCCAGTAGTCCCCCGGGAGCGGATACGCAGTATTTT
CASSPPGADTQYF
>TRBJ1-1|-|TRBV7-9|14|-
TGTGCCAGCAGCCCGAATCTATACGGGACTGAAGCTTTCTTT
CASSPNLYGTEAFF
>TRBJ2-1|once|TRBV5-4|16|-
TGTGCCAGCAGCTTGGGAGGCACCTCCACTTACAATGAGCAGTTCTTC
CASSLGGTSTYNEQFF
>TRBJ2-1|-|TRBV5-1|15|TRBD2
TGCGCCAGCAGCCCACCGGGACTAGGGGGCAATGAGCAGTTCTTC
CASSPPGLGGNEQFF
>TRBJ1-2|-|TRBV19|15|-
TGTGCCAGTAGTGCCCCCAGGGGAGTTAGCTATGGCTACACCTTC
CASSAPRGVSYGYTF
>TRBJ2-7|-|TRBV18|16|TRBD1
TGTGCCAGCTCACCGGGATCCGGGCAGGGGGTGTACGAGCAGTACTTC
CASSPGSGQGVYEQYF
>TRBJ2-1|-|TRBV10-3|14|TRBD2
TGTGCCATCAGAGCTAGCGGGAGGGATAATGAGCAGTTCTTC
CAIRASGRDNEQFF
>TRBJ2-3|-|TRBV30|10|-
TGTGCCTGGGGGGGGGATACGCAGTATTTT
CAWGGDTQYF
>TRBJ2-3|few|TRBV7-2|16|TRBD2
TGTGCCAGCAGCTTAAGGTCTAGCGGAAGCACAGATACGCAGTATTTT
CASSLRSSGSTDTQYF
>TRBJ1-2|few|TRBV7-9|14|TRBD1
TGTGCCAGCAGCCTTGAGGGGGCCGAGTATGGCTACACCTTC
CASSLEGAEYGYTF
>TRBJ2-7|few|TRBV15|18|-
TGTGCCACCAGCAGAGATAAAGGTTCAGGGGTGCGAGGCTACGAGCAGTACTTC
CATSRDKGSGVRGYEQYF
>TRBJ1-3|-|TRBV29-1|15|TRBD1
TGCAGCGTTATGACAGGGGCCACCTCTGGAAACACCATATATTTT
CSVMTGATSGNTIYF
>TRBJ2-3|-|TRBV2|15|-
TGTGCCAGCAGTGACCTAGGATTAAGCACAGATACGCAGTATTTT
CASSDLGLSTDTQYF
>TRBJ1-2|-|TRBV29-1|13|TRBD1
TGCAGCGTTGAATACAGGGGGCCTAATGGCTACACCTTC
CSVEYRGPNGYTF